The entry that follows covers one T cell receptor beta chain sequence. Its antigen is still unknown. This sample is drawn from a study of early T cells in non-severe SARS-CoV-2 infection. Study as a whole: Chains were not paired, and sequencing was done on bulk RNA from unsorted whole blood. Overall study results and limits: Clonotype matching in VDJdb favored anti-spike CD8 responses and did not capture private and CD4 specificities.

Unique molecular identifiers (one per individual cDNA molecule) were attached. Via MiXCR, TCRdb re-called the 5' RACE reads, giving one row per CDR3 protein. The sample lists tens of thousands of distinct CDR3 sequences; over 12% were seen once. The CDR3 runs 13 residues. The ends were cut back, 1 base at V and 9 bases at J, with 7 bases in the middle. The germline V gene encodes CDR1 SEHNR and CDR2 FQNEAQ (reference sequence). Specimen: whole blood. The chain employs TRBV7-9 and TRBJ1-6; no clear D. This TCR came from an adult who was a healthcare worker with PCR-confirmed SARS-CoV-2 infection or an uninfected control (not recorded which). In nucleotides, the CDR3 is TGTGCCAGCAGCTTAGTGAGTGGTTCACCCCTCCACTTT. It is translated as CASSLVSGSPLHF. Together with reference TRBV7-9 and TRBJ1-6, the CDR3 gives the full variable domain: DTGVSQNPRHKITKRGQNVTFRCDPISEHNRLYWYRQTLGQGPEFLTYFQNEAQLEKSRLLSDRFSAERPKGSFSTLEIQRTEQGDSAMYLCASSLVSGSPLHFGNGTRLTVT.